Reported below is one TCR beta chain. This record belongs to a study of blood T cell repertoires in COVID-19. The data were produced by immunoSEQ multiplex PCR, yet TCRdb's version contains in-frame clones alone and is incomplete. The sample lists about 260,000 clones, under 95% occurring once. Within 2 weeks of study entry, exposed participants had contacted a PCR-confirmed or clinician-diagnosed COVID-19 case. The TCR originated in a man aged 35 to 55 who had been exposed to COVID-19. Sequencing used PBMCs or T cells enriched from blood (not recorded which).

CDR3 sequence reads: CASSDSISRGPGSYNSPLHF. In DNA, the CDR3 is TGTGCCAGCAGTGACTCGATATCGAGAGGGCCGGGGTCCTATAATTCACCCCTCCACTTT. The J gene is TRBJ1-6, the V gene TRBV6-4; D call uncertain. CDR3 length: 20 amino acids. Per germline, CDR1 MRHNA and CDR2 SNTAGT. Trimming took off 0 bases at V and 1 base at J, with 19 bases between the two ends.